This T cell receptor beta chain was sequenced during a study of blood T cell repertoires in COVID-19. On the study more broadly: PBMCs, B-cell-depleted T cells, or T cells provided the cDNA or gDNA that made up the material.

The V end was cut by 0 bases, the J end by 5 bases, with 8 bases between. CDR1 GTSNPN and CDR2 SVGIG come from the germline V gene (reference sequence). The CDR3 contains 12 residues. Produced via immunoSEQ multiplex PCR; TCRdb's table is partial and in-frame only. Of approximately 240,000 clones in the sample, around 84% were seen once. The source of this sequence is a woman aged 55-70 years who had recovered from COVID-19. Sequencing input: peripheral blood. This chain connects TRBV30 to TRBJ2-7; the D is unclear. CDR3 nucleotides: TGTGCCTGGAGTGTACGTGGCAACGAGCAGTACTTC. Its translation: CAWSVRGNEQYF.